This record looks at one TCR beta chain sequence and its context. The sample holds many counts of this clonotype. Its target antigen remains unknown. No much larger clone exists at a distance of one base, and base qualities are not known. The TCR beta CDR3 regions were amplified from the RNA transcripts. For the first round of RT-PCR on the TCR CDR3, the HTBI primer set was used together with the Qiagen OneStep RT-PCR kit. Libraries were constructed in a second round of multiplex PCR, after which size selection and purification were performed. The libraries were sequenced on an Illumina HiSeq2000 using paired-end 100 bp reads. Under the source paper's analysis protocol: Raw data were processed with SOAPnuke, discarding reads with adapters, uncalled bases, mean Phred below 15, or no exact constant-primer or identifier match. COPE v1.2.5 was used to merge the high-quality paired reads, and each unique nucleotide sequence was defined as a clonotype. MiTCR v1.1 was used to align the clonotypes against IMGT TRBV, TRBD and TRBJ reference segments. The analysis was restricted to V-J combinations with a frequency above 0.0001, which together covered 99% to 99.2% of the repertoires. The TCS score was defined as the ratio of F50 (clonal expansion) to E x V (chaos), calculated using BLOSUM62-based TCRdist between CDR3 peptides within each V-J. Welch's t-statistics and random forest reduced 500 to 650 V-J features to about 12, which were used in a naive Bayes classifier (R e1071). The raw public reads went through TCRdb reprocessing: fastp at Q25, MiXCR clone calling, in-frame beta chains kept. Duplicate CDR3 protein sequences are folded into a single record with the most common DNA and genes. The authors' filters were not applied to this entry. Counted in this sample were 530,000 or so distinct CDR3 sequences; 17% of them appeared once. Around 17% of the sample is held by the ten biggest clonotypes.

Ophthalmopathy patients had moderately to severely active disease, with a Clinical Activity Score of 3 or more, a NOSPECS grade of 4 or more, and a disease duration of less than 3 months. The study excluded patients with uncontrolled infections, other autoimmune diseases, pregnancy or lactation. Clinical symptoms, serum thyroxine and TRAb, thyroid ultrasound, and orbital computed tomography formed the basis for the diagnoses. PBMCs were separated from around 9.1 ml of fresh peripheral blood using Ficoll-Paque density gradient centrifugation. Trizol reagent was used to extract total RNA, and RNA quality was then checked on an Agilent 2100 Bioanalyzer. The cysteine opens and the phenylalanine closes a CDR3 of 12 amino acids. Of all the DNA, just the CDR3 is kept, 36 bases in frame from base 1. Taken from the germline V gene (reference sequence), the CDR1 and CDR2 loops are GTSNPN and SVGIG. At the junction V is shortened by 0 bases and J by 6 bases, with 8 bases in between.

The sample is drawn from a study of T cells in Graves' hyperthyroidism and ophthalmopathy (dated by TCRdb to about 2019). With respect to the entire study: Peripheral blood samples were taken at the time of initial diagnosis, prior to any treatment. The paper describes TCR Vbeta CDR3 sequencing of about 140 peripheral blood samples, made up of about 41 ophthalmopathy patients, 70 to 75 hyperthyroidism patients and some 17 progressor patients. Following sampling, methimazole starting at 30 mg daily was given to hyperthyroidism patients, and high-dose intravenous methylprednisolone was given to ophthalmopathy patients. A discovery cohort of about 95 patients, about 44 with Graves' ophthalmopathy and more than 55 with stable Graves' hyperthyroidism, was used to find distinguishing TCR V-J signatures. The 100 discovery patients were divided at random into training and test sets in a 7:3 ratio. Prospective prediction of ophthalmopathy was tested in an independent validation cohort of 18 to 20 hyperthyroidism patients and 17 patients who later progressed to ophthalmopathy. In about six Graves' hyperthyroidism patients, the study also compared T-cell repertoires from thyroid tissue with T-cell repertoires from blood.

Study-wide conclusions, independent of this receptor: Most expanded thyroid clonotypes (frequency above 0.001) were also detected in blood, suggesting blood repertoires may reflect thyroid immune responses. In cross-validation, a model built on a 13 V-J signature told ophthalmopathy apart from stable hyperthyroidism with approximately 90% sensitivity and roughly 83% specificity, and in testing the same model reached 80%/75%. During validation, the model predicted progression to ophthalmopathy a median of about 6.5 months ahead of onset, with 70.59% sensitivity and roughly 72% specificity. No statistical method was used to set the sample size in advance, and investigators knew the group allocation.

Sequencing was done on a sample of blood. Recombination joined TRBV30 with TRBJ1-1, with no confidently assigned D gene. The sequence came from a woman in her late teens or twenties with Graves' ophthalmopathy. The DNA sequence reads TGTGCCTGGAGTGTAGATCACCCTGAAGCTTTCTTT. It translates to CAWSVDHPEAFF.